A single sample gave rise to the 21 T cell receptor beta chains below, sequenced in a study of spatial heterogeneity in lung cancer. Time point indicated: sample taken at primary tumor resection. TCRdb reprocessed the 5' RACE reads with MiXCR, giving one entry per CDR3 protein. The sample lists about 24,000 distinct CDR3 sequences, 3% to 3.5% occurring once. Here the sequenced sample was PBMCs, taken at surgery. The receptors were gathered from a female donor with early-stage non-small cell lung cancer.

This clonotype was detected many times. The chain couples TRBV7-2 to TRBJ2-5; unclear D gene. Deletions cut 5 bases from V and 4 bases from J, with 11 bases between. In germline, CDR1 is SGHTA, CDR2 FQGNSA. The CDR3 contains 13 residues. The CDR3 loop is CASSPWNGETQYF. The CDR3 nucleotides are TGTGCCAGCAGCCCCTGGAACGGAGAGACCCAGTACTTC.

The table lists this clonotype with many counts. The V and J genes are TRBV20-1 and TRBJ2-3; D is possibly TRBD2 (6 bases). CDR1 is DFQATT, CDR2 SNEGSKA, per germline (reference sequence). Between the trimmed V and J ends, which lost 5 bases and 4 bases, there was a span of 13 bases. The CDR3 contains 13 residues. The CDR3 region has the DNA TGCAGTGCTTTCCGGGAGTTGGCAGATACGCAGTATTTT. Amino acids: CSAFRELADTQYF.

This clonotype was found a few times. The V and J genes are TRBV3-1 and TRBJ2-3, with 9 positions matching TRBD1. J gave up 3 bases and V 4 bases, and 5 bases lay outside the gene matches. This CDR3 region has 15 residues. Germline loops: CDR1 LGHDT, CDR2 YNNKEL (reference sequence). In nucleotides, the CDR3 is TGTGCCAGCAGCCGATCCGGGACAGGGACAGATACGCAGTATTTT. It is translated as CASSRSGTGTDTQYF.

This clonotype was counted at least ten times. This chain uses TRBV2 with TRBJ2-7; 8 bases align to TRBD2. The CDR3 is made up of 17 amino acids. Germline V gene sequence: CDR1 SNHLY, CDR2 FYNNEI. Trimming at V came to 4 bases and at J to 1 base, leaving 12 bases not matched to a gene. CDR3 DNA sequence: TGTGCCAGCAGTGCCCCAAGCGGGAGCACCCTATCCTACGAGCAGTACTTC. Residues: CASSAPSGSTLSYEQYF.

This chain joins TRBV7-6 and TRBJ2-2; D not certain. Germline assignment: CDR1 SGHVS and CDR2 FNYEAQ. Trimming took 0 bases from V and 6 from J, leaving 5 bases between them. The CDR3 loop spans 13 amino acids. The CDR3, as DNA: TGTGCCAGCAGCTTAGCCGAGGCCGGGGAGCTGTTTTTT. Translating gives CASSLAEAGELFF.

This clonotype was observed many times. CDR3 loop: CASSLGGLARAYEQYF. The DNA of the CDR3 is TGTGCCAGCAGCTTGGGGGGACTAGCTCGGGCCTACGAGCAGTACTTC. The chain combines TRBV11-1 with TRBJ2-7, with 9 bases matching TRBD2. V was clipped by 3 bases and J by 2 bases; unmatched bases: 8. Germline-derived CDR1 and CDR2 are SGHAT and FQDESV (reference sequence). This CDR3 contains 16 residues.

This clonotype has a count of ten or more. The rearrangement uses TRBV25-1 and TRBJ2-1, with unresolved D. The V and J ends lost 2 bases and 5 bases respectively, with 7 bases between them. Germline V gene lookup returns CDR1 MGHDK and CDR2 SYGVNS. The CDR3 consists of 13 residues. In DNA, the CDR3 is TGTGCCAGCAGTGAAATCGGCAACAATGAGCAGTTCTTC. It specifies CASSEIGNNEQFF.

This clonotype showed up just a few times. The rearrangement links TRBV3-1 to TRBJ2-7; D is tentatively TRBD1 or TRBD2 (5 bases each). The CDR3 sequence is 12 residues long. The germline CDR1 and CDR2 sequences are LGHDT and YNNKEL (reference sequence). The germline V and J ends were trimmed by 4 bases and 6 bases, with 10 bases remaining between them. As DNA, the CDR3 is TGTGCCAGCAGCCGGGGACCCATCGAGCAGTACTTC. It yields the protein CASSRGPIEQYF.

This clonotype was found many times. The chain links TRBV9 to TRBJ2-1; D is unclear. Trimming pared 4 bases from V and 10 bases from J, leaving 15 bases between. Germline V CDR1 and CDR2: SGDLS, YYNGEE. The CDR3 is made up of 13 amino acids. The CDR3 DNA follows: TGTGCCAGCAGCAACCTTGGGTTCGGGGAGCAGTTCTTC. This encodes CASSNLGFGEQFF.

This clonotype was recorded many times. The chain uses TRBV7-6 and TRBJ2-5, with D maybe TRBD1 (6 bases). V lost 5 bases to trimming and J lost 5 bases, with 12 bases between them. The CDR3 consists of 13 residues. Germline values: CDR1 SGHVS, CDR2 FNYEAQ. The DNA of the CDR3 is TGTGCCAGCAGCGAGGGGACAATGGAGACCCAGTACTTC. Translating it yields CASSEGTMETQYF.

This clonotype was found many times. The rearrangement uses TRBV12-5 and TRBJ1-1; D remains unclear. This CDR3 is 11 amino acids long. Trimming removed 1 base from V and 8 bases from J, with 5 bases in between. Germline V gene data show CDR1 as LGHNT and CDR2 as FRNRAP. CDR3 sequence reads: CASGLGGEAFF. CDR3 nucleotide sequence: TGTGCTAGTGGTTTGGGCGGAGAAGCTTTCTTT.

This clonotype was seen repeatedly, ten times or more. The rearrangement links TRBV27 to TRBJ2-1; TRBD2 matches 9 bases. The junction had 7 bases not matched to a gene; V was cut back by 7 bases and J by 6 bases. This CDR3 comprises 14 residues. Germline V gives CDR1 MNHEY, CDR2 SMNVEV (reference sequence). The CDR3 spells CASMGLAGPNEQFF. In DNA, the CDR3 is TGTGCCAGCATGGGGCTAGCGGGGCCCAATGAGCAGTTCTTC.

The table lists this clonotype with a few counts. V and J are TRBV9 and TRBJ2-5, with 7 bases lining up with TRBD1. Germline assignment: CDR1 SGDLS and CDR2 YYNGEE. The CDR3 loop spans 14 amino acids. After removal of 3 bases from V and 5 bases from J, the junction contained 7 bases not matched to a gene. The CDR3 loop reads CASSETGYGETQYF. CDR3 DNA sequence: TGTGCCAGCAGCGAGACAGGGTATGGGGAGACCCAGTACTTC. Using reference TRBV9 and TRBJ2-5 for the parts outside the CDR3, the full variable domain is DSGVTQTPKHLITATGQRVTLRCSPRSGDLSVYWYQQSLDQGLQFLIQYYNGEERAKGNILERFSAQQFPDLHSELNLSSLELGDSALYFCASSETGYGETQYFGPGTRLLVL.

This clonotype was picked up many times. The chain is built from TRBV29-1 and TRBJ2-3, with TRBD2 matching 8 bases. Germline assignment: CDR1 SQVTM and CDR2 ANQGSEA. The CDR3 consists of 14 residues. V trimming: 4 bases; J trimming: 0 bases; junction bases outside the gene matches: 3. The CDR3 here is CSVAPSGSTDTQYF. The CDR3 DNA sequence: TGCAGCGTTGCGCCTAGCGGGAGCACAGATACGCAGTATTTT.

In this sample, this clonotype turned up once. Just one base apart from a much larger clone, this may be a read error. The gene calls are TRBV5-1 and TRBJ1-2, with 9 positions matching TRBD1. The CDR3 spans 15 residues. Germline CDR1 is SGHRS and CDR2 is YFSETQ. CDR3 protein: CASSPKTGGNHGYTF. For the CDR3, the DNA is TGCGCCAGCAGCCCAAAGACAGGGGGTAACCATGGCTACACCTTC.

The chain links TRBV25-1 to TRBJ2-3; D unclear. The germline V gene has CDR1 MGHDK and CDR2 SYGVNS. The CDR3 sequence is 13 residues long. Trimming shortened V by 5 bases and J by 0 bases, and 6 bases separated the two germline ends. The CDR3 DNA sequence: TGTGCCAGCAGTCCCTATAGCACAGATACGCAGTATTTT. Protein: CASSPYSTDTQYF.

This clonotype was observed a few times. This rearrangement joins TRBV6-1 to TRBJ2-1, with D perhaps matching TRBD1 (7 bases). The germline CDR1 and CDR2 sequences are MNHNS and SASEGT. CDR3 length: 15 residues. V was pared by 0 bases and J by 6 bases, with 12 bases between. CDR3 sequence: CASSEAQGGSNEQFF. CDR3 in DNA: TGTGCCAGCAGTGAAGCGCAGGGGGGAAGCAATGAGCAGTTCTTC.

Ten or more counts support this clonotype. The chain couples TRBV7-9 to TRBJ2-1, with TRBD1 identical over 9 bases. The CDR3 is made up of 16 amino acids. The V segment lost 5 bases and the J segment 0 bases; nucleotides outside the gene matches: 5. Germline loops: CDR1 SEHNR, CDR2 FQNEAQ (reference sequence). CDR3 nucleotides: TGTGCCAGCAGCCCTGGGACAGGGAGCTCCTACAATGAGCAGTTCTTC. It yields the protein CASSPGTGSSYNEQFF.

This clonotype was counted many times. The V and J genes are TRBV7-9 and TRBJ2-1; TRBD2 aligns across 8 bases. CDR3 length: 16 residues. The V gene end was trimmed by 5 bases and the J gene end by 5 bases; junction bases not matched to a gene: 11. The germline V gene has CDR1 SEHNR and CDR2 FQNEAQ (reference sequence). The CDR3 nucleotides are TGTGCCAGCAGCCAGAGAGCGGGAGTGCGAAACAATGAGCAGTTCTTC. It specifies CASSQRAGVRNNEQFF.

This clonotype was seen many times. This chain connects TRBV7-2 to TRBJ1-4; no clear D. In germline, CDR1 is SGHTA, CDR2 FQGNSA. V was trimmed by 5 bases and J by 4 bases, leaving 8 bases between them. This CDR3 has 13 amino acids. The CDR3 coding sequence is TGTGCCAGCAGCACCGACGGTAATGAAAAACTGTTTTTT. Its translation: CASSTDGNEKLFF.

Ten or more counts support this clonotype. The genes are TRBV2 and TRBJ2-5; D remains ambiguous. The germline CDR1 and CDR2 sequences are SNHLY and FYNNEI. Trimming shortened V by 2 bases and J by 2 bases, and 15 bases separated the two germline ends. There are 16 residues in the CDR3. CDR3 bases: TGTGCCAGCAGTGAAACGGTGATTGGTTATCAAGAGACCCAGTACTTC. It codes for CASSETVIGYQETQYF.